This T cell receptor beta chain appears in the sequencing data of a study of blood T cells in healthy people across ages. General study points: Observed TCR beta diversity per million T cells went down as age went up. This fall followed a roughly linear course with age.

Then a second PCR, running about 7 to 11 cycles, was carried out with a sample-barcoded 5' primer and a J-beta primer mix. A 12-random-nucleotide template-switch adaptor tagged each cDNA molecule. Per-sample output comprised a minimum of 3 million paired-end reads containing CDR3. One entry per CDR3 protein results from TCRdb running MiXCR on the 5' RACE reads. The repertoire holds about 580,000 distinct CDR3 sequences, with less than 60% as singletons. Donors were healthy Caucasian individuals from Russia aged roughly 6 to 90. About this clonotype: Its antigen remains unidentified.

Germline values: CDR1 SGDLS, CDR2 YYNGEE. V shed 6 bases, J shed 11 bases, and the junction held 9 bases outside the gene matches. This CDR3 has 14 residues. The TCR sequence derives from a man older than 75 in good health. Sequencing used blood. V is TRBV9 and J is TRBJ2-5; 14 positions match TRBD2. As DNA, the CDR3 is TGTGCCAGCACACGACTAGCGGGAGGGGGGGAGCAGTACTTC. Amino acid sequence: CASTRLAGGGEQYF.